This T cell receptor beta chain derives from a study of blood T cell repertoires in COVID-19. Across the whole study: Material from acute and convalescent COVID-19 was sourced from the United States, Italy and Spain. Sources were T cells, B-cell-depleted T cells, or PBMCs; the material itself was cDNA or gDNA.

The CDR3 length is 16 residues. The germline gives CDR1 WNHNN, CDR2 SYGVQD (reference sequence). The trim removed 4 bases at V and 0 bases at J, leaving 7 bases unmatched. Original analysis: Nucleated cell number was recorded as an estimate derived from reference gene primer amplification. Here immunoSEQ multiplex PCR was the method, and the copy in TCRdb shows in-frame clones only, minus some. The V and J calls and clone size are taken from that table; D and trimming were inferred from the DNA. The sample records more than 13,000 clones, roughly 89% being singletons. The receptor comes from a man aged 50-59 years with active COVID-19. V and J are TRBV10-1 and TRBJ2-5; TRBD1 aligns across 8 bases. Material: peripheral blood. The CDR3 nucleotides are TGCGCCAGCAGTGCTACGGGGACAGGCCACCAAGAGACCCAGTACTTC. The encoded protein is CASSATGTGHQETQYF.